The clone carrying this T cell receptor (beta chain) came up once. As processed by the authors: The assay estimated nucleated cells by amplifying reference gene primers. Generated by immunoSEQ multiplex PCR, the TCRdb table keeps only in-frame clones and is missing some. V and J calls and clone size come straight from that table; D and trimming were deduced from the DNA. The profile shows 9,000 to 13,000 clones, 75% to 90% of them singletons. The data originate from a study of blood T cell repertoires in COVID-19. Background on the study: Specimens from acute and convalescent COVID-19 originated in the United States, Italy and Spain. Sources were T cells, B-cell-depleted T cells, or PBMCs; the material itself was cDNA or gDNA.

Sequencing was done on a sample of peripheral blood. This clonotype originated in a human donor in a cohort sampled during active COVID-19.

The CDR3 coding sequence is TGTGCCAGCAGCTTAGTCTTAACTAGCGGGTTGGAGGAGCTGTTTTTT. This encodes CASSLVLTSGLEELFF. The chain employs TRBV7-9 and TRBJ2-2; 9 bases match TRBD2. The CDR3 is 16 residues long. The ends lost 1 base at V and 10 bases at J; junction bases unmatched: 10. The germline CDR1 and CDR2 sequences are SEHNR and FQNEAQ (reference sequence).